Listed below are T cell receptor beta chains from one sample, sequenced in a study of T cell changes during pregnancy in multiple sclerosis. Generated by immunoSEQ multiplex PCR, the TCRdb table keeps only in-frame clones and is missing some. The sample holds some 89,000 clones, roughly 93% seen once. The starting material was peripheral blood, obtained in the third trimester of pregnancy. Source of these receptors: a female donor with multiple sclerosis, enrolled in a pregnancy study. Each CDR3 is given with its conserved first and last residue. Each record gives: V gene, J gene, D gene, clone size, CDR3 protein, CDR3 DNA. The D gene is left open where the match is weak. Clone size is given for some rows only: seen once, a few or many times, or a class if the clone is expanded.

V: TRBV27; J: TRBJ2-4; D: NA; size: NA; CDR3: CASSRDTPANIQYF; DNA: TGTGCCAGCAGCCGCGACACCCCCGCGAACATTCAGTACTTC
V: TRBV4-1; J: TRBJ2-1; D: NA; size: NA; CDR3: CASSQLLASEQFF; DNA: TGCGCCAGCAGCCAACTACTCGCGTCTGAGCAGTTCTTC
V: TRBV7-9; J: TRBJ1-1; D: NA; size: once; CDR3: CASSQGPGRNTEAFF; DNA: TGTGCCAGCAGCCAAGGTCCAGGGCGGAACACTGAAGCTTTCTTT
V: TRBV19; J: TRBJ1-1; D: NA; size: NA; CDR3: CASNPTYRGGNTEAFF; DNA: TGTGCCAGTAACCCAACGTATCGAGGGGGAAACACTGAAGCTTTCTTT
V: TRBV7-9; J: TRBJ1-1; D: NA; size: NA; CDR3: CASSLRTLNTEAFF; DNA: TGTGCCAGCAGCTTACGGACACTGAACACTGAAGCTTTCTTT
V: TRBV10-1; J: TRBJ2-1; D: TRBD2; size: NA; CDR3: CASSEPSGGRNEQFF; DNA: TGCGCCAGCAGTGAGCCTAGCGGGGGGCGGAATGAGCAGTTCTTC
V: TRBV9; J: TRBJ2-7; D: NA; size: NA; CDR3: CASSPAGHRVSYEQYF; DNA: TGTGCCAGCAGCCCGGCGGGCCACAGGGTATCCTACGAGCAGTACTTC
V: TRBV6-1; J: TRBJ2-2; D: NA; size: NA; CDR3: CASSRGNGGTGELFF; DNA: TGTGCCAGCAGTAGAGGGAACGGGGGCACCGGGGAGCTGTTTTTT
V: TRBV14; J: TRBJ1-1; D: NA; size: NA; CDR3: CASSLGRARTEAFF; DNA: TGTGCCAGCAGCCTGGGCAGGGCGAGGACTGAAGCTTTCTTT
V: TRBV5-1; J: TRBJ2-1; D: NA; size: NA; CDR3: CASSQGGSEQFF; DNA: TGCGCCAGCAGCCAGGGGGGCTCTGAGCAGTTCTTC
V: TRBV6-5; J: TRBJ1-3; D: NA; size: NA; CDR3: CASGVAPGNTIYF; DNA: TGTGCCAGCGGAGTTGCGCCTGGAAACACCATATATTTT
V: TRBV14; J: TRBJ2-5; D: TRBD2; size: NA; CDR3: CASSFRDYRQETQYF; DNA: TGTGCCAGCAGCTTCCGGGACTACCGACAAGAGACCCAGTACTTC
V: TRBV10-3; J: TRBJ2-7; D: NA; size: NA; CDR3: CAVGGPGASSEQYF; DNA: TGTGCCGTCGGGGGGCCTGGGGCTAGCTCCGAGCAGTACTTC
V: TRBV5-1; J: TRBJ2-7; D: TRBD1; size: NA; CDR3: CASSLGTDALEQYF; DNA: TGCGCCAGCAGTCTAGGGACAGACGCCCTCGAGCAGTACTTC
V: TRBV5-1; J: TRBJ2-1; D: NA; size: NA; CDR3: CASSLGRSSSYNEQFF; DNA: TGCGCCAGCAGCTTGGGTCGATCTAGCTCCTACAATGAGCAGTTCTTC
V: TRBV7-3; J: TRBJ2-3; D: TRBD1; size: NA; CDR3: CASSLEGGPTSTDTQYF; DNA: TGTGCCAGCAGCTTAGAAGGGGGCCCCACTAGCACAGATACGCAGTATTTT
V: TRBV7-8; J: TRBJ2-1; D: NA; size: once; CDR3: CASSTSNPSNEQFF; DNA: TGTGCCAGCAGCACTAGCAACCCATCCAATGAGCAGTTCTTC
V: TRBV6-6; J: TRBJ2-5; D: NA; size: NA; CDR3: CASSSPGGAETQYF; DNA: TGTGCCAGCAGTTCTCCGGGTGGGGCTGAGACCCAGTACTTC
V: TRBV9; J: TRBJ1-2; D: TRBD1; size: NA; CDR3: CASSGGTVLGVHGYTF; DNA: TGTGCCAGCAGCGGGGGGACAGTGCTGGGAGTCCATGGCTACACCTTC
V: TRBV7-9; J: TRBJ2-7; D: TRBD1; size: NA; CDR3: CASSESSKWDRATYEQYF; DNA: TGTGCCAGCAGCGAATCGTCTAAATGGGACAGGGCTACCTACGAGCAGTACTTC
V: TRBV6-5; J: TRBJ2-1; D: TRBD2; size: once; CDR3: CASSSSGGAYNEQFF; DNA: TGTGCCAGCAGTTCTAGCGGGGGGGCCTACAATGAGCAGTTCTTC
V: TRBV29-1; J: TRBJ1-1; D: TRBD1; size: NA; CDR3: CSAEDRANTEAFF; DNA: TGCAGCGCCGAGGACAGGGCGAACACTGAAGCTTTCTTT
V: TRBV5-4; J: TRBJ1-3; D: NA; size: NA; CDR3: CASSQGTSSGNTIYF; DNA: TGTGCCAGCAGCCAAGGGACAAGCTCTGGAAACACCATATATTTT
V: TRBV18; J: TRBJ1-5; D: NA; size: NA; CDR3: CASSRYRPGEGPQHF; DNA: TGTGCCAGCTCCCGGTACAGACCCGGTGAGGGGCCCCAGCATTTT
V: TRBV27; J: TRBJ2-3; D: NA; size: NA; CDR3: CASRGDHTQYF; DNA: TGTGCCAGCAGGGGAGATCATACGCAGTATTTT
V: TRBV4-1; J: TRBJ2-4; D: NA; size: NA; CDR3: CASSEGIGGLLDIQYF; DNA: TGCGCCAGCAGCGAAGGAATCGGGGGGCTGTTGGACATTCAGTACTTC
V: TRBV7-3; J: TRBJ2-3; D: NA; size: NA; CDR3: CASSSTVNSPDTQYF; DNA: TGTGCCAGCAGTTCGACAGTAAATTCGCCAGATACGCAGTATTTT
V: TRBV5-5; J: TRBJ2-6; D: NA; size: NA; CDR3: CASSFFTGPPSGANVLTF; DNA: TGTGCCAGCAGCTTTTTTACAGGGCCACCCTCTGGGGCCAACGTCCTGACTTTC
V: TRBV30; J: TRBJ1-5; D: NA; size: NA; CDR3: CAWSQGTRQPQHF; DNA: TGTGCCTGGAGCCAGGGAACACGTCAGCCCCAGCATTTT
V: TRBV29-1; J: TRBJ2-7; D: TRBD1; size: NA; CDR3: CSAIDRVTSYEQYF; DNA: TGCAGCGCTATCGACAGGGTCACATCCTACGAGCAGTACTTC
V: TRBV7-9; J: TRBJ1-4; D: NA; size: NA; CDR3: CASSLDSGYNEKLFF; DNA: TGTGCCAGCAGCTTGGATTCAGGGTATAATGAAAAACTGTTTTTT
V: TRBV6-1; J: TRBJ1-5; D: NA; size: NA; CDR3: CAWGAGGTQPQHF; DNA: TGCGCCTGGGGCGCGGGCGGGACTCAGCCCCAGCATTTT
V: TRBV6-1; J: TRBJ2-1; D: TRBD1; size: NA; CDR3: CASSRTGGHEQFF; DNA: TGTGCCAGCAGCAGGACAGGGGGCCATGAGCAGTTCTTC
V: TRBV9; J: TRBJ2-3; D: TRBD2; size: NA; CDR3: CASSVEAGDTDTQYF; DNA: TGTGCCAGCAGCGTAGAGGCGGGGGACACAGATACGCAGTATTTT